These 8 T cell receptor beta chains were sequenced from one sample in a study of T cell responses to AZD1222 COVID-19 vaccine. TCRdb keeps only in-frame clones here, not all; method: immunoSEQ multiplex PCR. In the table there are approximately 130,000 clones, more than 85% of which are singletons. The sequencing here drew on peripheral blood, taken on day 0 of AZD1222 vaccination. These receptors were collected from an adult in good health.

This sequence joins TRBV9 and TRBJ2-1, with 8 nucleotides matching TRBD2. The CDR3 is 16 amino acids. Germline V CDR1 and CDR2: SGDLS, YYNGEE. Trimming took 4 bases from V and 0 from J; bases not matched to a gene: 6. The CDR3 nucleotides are TGTGCCAGCAGCATGTTAGCGGGAAGCTCCTACAATGAGCAGTTCTTC. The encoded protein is CASSMLAGSSYNEQFF.

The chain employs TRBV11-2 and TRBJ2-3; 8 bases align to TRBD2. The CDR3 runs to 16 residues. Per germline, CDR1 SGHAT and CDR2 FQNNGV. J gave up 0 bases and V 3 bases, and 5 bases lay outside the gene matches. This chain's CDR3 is CASSFLGTRSTDTQYF. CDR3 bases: TGTGCCAGCAGCTTCTTGGGGACTAGAAGCACAGATACGCAGTATTTT.

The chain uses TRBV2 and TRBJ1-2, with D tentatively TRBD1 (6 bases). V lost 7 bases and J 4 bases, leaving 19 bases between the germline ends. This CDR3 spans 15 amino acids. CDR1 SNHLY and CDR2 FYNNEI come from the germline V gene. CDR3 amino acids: CASTLRGGAGYGYTF. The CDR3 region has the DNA TGTGCCAGCACCCTGAGGGGGGGCGCAGGCTATGGCTACACCTTC.

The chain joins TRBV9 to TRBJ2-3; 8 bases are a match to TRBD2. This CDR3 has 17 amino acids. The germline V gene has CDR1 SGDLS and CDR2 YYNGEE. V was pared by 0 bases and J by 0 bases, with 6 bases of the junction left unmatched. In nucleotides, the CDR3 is TGTGCCAGCAGCGTAGTAGACGGGAGGGATAGCACAGATACGCAGTATTTT. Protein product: CASSVVDGRDSTDTQYF.

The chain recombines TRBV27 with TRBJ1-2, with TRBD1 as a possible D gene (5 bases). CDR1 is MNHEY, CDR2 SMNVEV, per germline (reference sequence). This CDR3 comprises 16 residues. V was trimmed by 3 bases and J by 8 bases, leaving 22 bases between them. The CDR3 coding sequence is TGTGCCAGCAGTTTGGGGGGAACTGGAGTCCGGTGGGGCTACACCTTC. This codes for CASSLGGTGVRWGYTF.

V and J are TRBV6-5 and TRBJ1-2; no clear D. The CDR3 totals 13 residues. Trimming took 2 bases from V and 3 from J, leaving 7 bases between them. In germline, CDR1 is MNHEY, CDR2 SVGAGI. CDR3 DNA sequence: TGTGCCAGCAGTTACGACGGTTACTATGGCTACACCTTC. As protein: CASSYDGYYGYTF.

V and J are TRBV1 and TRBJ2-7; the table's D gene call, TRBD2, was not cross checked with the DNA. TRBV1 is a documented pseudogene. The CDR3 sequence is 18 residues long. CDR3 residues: CTSSHPRGRFVAKYEQYF. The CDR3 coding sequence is TGCACCAGCAGCCACCCCCGAGGTCGATTCGTAGCCAAATACGAGCAGTACTTC.

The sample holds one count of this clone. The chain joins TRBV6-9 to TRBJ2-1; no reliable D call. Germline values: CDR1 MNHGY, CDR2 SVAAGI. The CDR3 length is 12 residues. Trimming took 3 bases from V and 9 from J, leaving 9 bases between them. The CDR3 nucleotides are TGTGCCAGCAGTTACGGGCTTGGTGAGCAGTTCTTC. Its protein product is CASSYGLGEQFF.